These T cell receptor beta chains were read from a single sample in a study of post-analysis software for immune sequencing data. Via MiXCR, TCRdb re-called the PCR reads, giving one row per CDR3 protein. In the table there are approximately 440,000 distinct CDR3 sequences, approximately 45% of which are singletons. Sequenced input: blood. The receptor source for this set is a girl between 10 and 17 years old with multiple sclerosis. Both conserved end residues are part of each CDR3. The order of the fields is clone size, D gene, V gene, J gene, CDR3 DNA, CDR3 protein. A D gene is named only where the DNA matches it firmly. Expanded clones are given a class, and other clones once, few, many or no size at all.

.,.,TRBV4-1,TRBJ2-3,TGCGCCAGCAGCCAAGAACTAGGAGATACGCGGTATTTT,CASSQELGDTRYF
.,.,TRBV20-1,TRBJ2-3,TGCAGTGCTAGTTACCCGACCCACGACGTGGATACGCAGTATTTT,CSASYPTHDVDTQYF
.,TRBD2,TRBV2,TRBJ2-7,TGTGCCAGCAGACGTGAGACGGGAGGGCCCTACGAGCAGTACTTC,CASRRETGGPYEQYF
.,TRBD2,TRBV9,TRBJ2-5,TGTGCCAGCAGCCCACGACTAAGCGGGAGACAAGAGACCCAGTACTTC,CASSPRLSGRQETQYF
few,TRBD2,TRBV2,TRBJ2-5,TGTGCCAGCAGTGTGATTCGGGAGGGGGAGACCCAGTACTTC,CASSVIREGETQYF
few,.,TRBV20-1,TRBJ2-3,TGCAGTGCTAGTAGACGGACTACAAGCACAGATACGCAGTATTTT,CSASRRTTSTDTQYF
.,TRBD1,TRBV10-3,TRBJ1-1,TGTGCCATCATGGACAGGGTCTTTGGGGACACTGAAGCTTTCTTT,CAIMDRVFGDTEAFF
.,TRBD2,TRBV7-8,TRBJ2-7,TGTGCCAGCAGCAGGGCCGCCCGGACTAGCGACGAGCAGTACTTC,CASSRAARTSDEQYF
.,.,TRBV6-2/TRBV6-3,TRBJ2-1,TGTGCCAGCAAGATCCGGGGCTACGATGAGCAGTTCTTC,CASKIRGYDEQFF
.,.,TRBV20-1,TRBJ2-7,TGCAGTGCGTATGACAGGGCACGGGACTACAATGAGCAGTACTTC,CSAYDRARDYNEQYF
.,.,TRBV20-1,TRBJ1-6,TGCAGTGCTAACGACCGGGATCGGGATAATTCACCCCTCCACTTT,CSANDRDRDNSPLHF
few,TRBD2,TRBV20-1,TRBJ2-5,TGCAGTGCACCTAGCGGAGTGGGGGAGACCCAGTACTTC,CSAPSGVGETQYF
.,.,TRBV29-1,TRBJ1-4,TGCAGCGTTTCCGGGATCTCGAATGAAAAACTGTTTTTT,CSVSGISNEKLFF
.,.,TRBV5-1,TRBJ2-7,TGCGCCGGCAGCTTTAGCAGACAGGTTTACGAGCAGTACTTC,CAGSFSRQVYEQYF
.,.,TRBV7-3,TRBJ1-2,TGTGCCAGCAGCTTAAATCCCCGTGGGCTATATGGCTACACCTTC,CASSLNPRGLYGYTF
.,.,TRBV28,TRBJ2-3,TGTGCCAGCAGTTTAATCGCGCAGGGAACGCCAGATACGCAGTATTTT,CASSLIAQGTPDTQYF
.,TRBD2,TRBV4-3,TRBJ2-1,TGCGCCAGCAGCCCAACCGGGACTAGCTACAATGAGCAGTTCTTC,CASSPTGTSYNEQFF
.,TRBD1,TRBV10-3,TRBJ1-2,TGTGCCATCTCAGGACAGGGGGCTTCCTATGGCTACACCTTC,CAISGQGASYGYTF
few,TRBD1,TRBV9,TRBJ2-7,TGTGCCAGCAGCGTCGGGGACAGGGCGGTCTTTTACGAGCAGTACTTC,CASSVGDRAVFYEQYF
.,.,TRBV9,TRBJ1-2,TGTGCCAGCAGCGCACGAGCCCTACAGGGAAACGGGGGCTACACCTTC,CASSARALQGNGGYTF
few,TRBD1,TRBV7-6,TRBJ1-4,TGTGCCAGCAGCTCGGGACAGGGGAGGCCTAATGAAAAACTGTTTTTT,CASSSGQGRPNEKLFF
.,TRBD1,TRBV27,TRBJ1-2,TGTGCCAGCAGTTCCCGCGACAGGGCCCACTATGGCTACACCTTC,CASSSRDRAHYGYTF
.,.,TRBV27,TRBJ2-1,TGTGCCAGCAGTCATGGACTGACCTACAATGAGCAGTTCTTC,CASSHGLTYNEQFF
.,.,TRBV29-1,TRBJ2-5,TGCAGCGTTGAAGATGAGGGGAGAGAGACCCAGTACTTC,CSVEDEGRETQYF
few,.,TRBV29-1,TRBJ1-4,TGCAGCGTGCTCGGGAGGGATGAAAAACTGTTTTTT,CSVLGRDEKLFF
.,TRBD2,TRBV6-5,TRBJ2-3,TGTGCCAGCAGTTACTCGCGGGAGGATAGAGATACGCAGTATTTT,CASSYSREDRDTQYF
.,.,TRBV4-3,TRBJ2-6,TGCGCCAGCAGCCAAGAGGCGGTCTCTGGGGCCAACGTCCTGACTTTC,CASSQEAVSGANVLTF
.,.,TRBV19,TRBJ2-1,TGTACCAGTATGGTGGCAAGTGAGCAGTTCTTC,CTSMVASEQFF
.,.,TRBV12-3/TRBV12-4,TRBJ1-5,TGTGCCAGCAGTTTAGGTTCAACTTATCAGCCCCAGCATTTT,CASSLGSTYQPQHF
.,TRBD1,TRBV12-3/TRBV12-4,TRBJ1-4,TGTGCCAGCAGTTTATTTTCAGGGGGAGATGAAAAACTGTTTTTT,CASSLFSGGDEKLFF
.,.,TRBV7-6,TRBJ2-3,TGTGCCAGCAGCTTAGGCACAGGGCCCAGCACAGATACGCAGTATTTT,CASSLGTGPSTDTQYF
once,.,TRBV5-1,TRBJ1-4,TGCGCCAGCAGCTCCCCTGGAGGGGTTGAAAAACTGTTTTTT,CASSSPGGVEKLFF
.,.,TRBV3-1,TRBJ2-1,TGTGCCAGCAGCGTAGCCGGATACTACAATGAGCAGTTCTTC,CASSVAGYYNEQFF
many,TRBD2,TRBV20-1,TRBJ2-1,TGCAGTGCTCCCGAAATAGCGGGAGGCCGGTGGAATGAGCAGTTCTTC,CSAPEIAGGRWNEQFF
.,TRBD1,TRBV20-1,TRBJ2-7,TGCAGTGCTTCAGACAGGGCCGCTTCCTACGAGCAGTACTTC,CSASDRAASYEQYF
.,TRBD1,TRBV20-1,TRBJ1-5,TGCAGTGCTAGAGGGCCCCCGGGACAGGGGAGGGACGACAATCAGCCCCAGCATTTT,CSARGPPGQGRDDNQPQHF
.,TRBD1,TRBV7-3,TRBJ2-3,TGTGCCAGCAGCTCCGCCGGGACAGTCTTGGATACGCAGTATTTT,CASSSAGTVLDTQYF